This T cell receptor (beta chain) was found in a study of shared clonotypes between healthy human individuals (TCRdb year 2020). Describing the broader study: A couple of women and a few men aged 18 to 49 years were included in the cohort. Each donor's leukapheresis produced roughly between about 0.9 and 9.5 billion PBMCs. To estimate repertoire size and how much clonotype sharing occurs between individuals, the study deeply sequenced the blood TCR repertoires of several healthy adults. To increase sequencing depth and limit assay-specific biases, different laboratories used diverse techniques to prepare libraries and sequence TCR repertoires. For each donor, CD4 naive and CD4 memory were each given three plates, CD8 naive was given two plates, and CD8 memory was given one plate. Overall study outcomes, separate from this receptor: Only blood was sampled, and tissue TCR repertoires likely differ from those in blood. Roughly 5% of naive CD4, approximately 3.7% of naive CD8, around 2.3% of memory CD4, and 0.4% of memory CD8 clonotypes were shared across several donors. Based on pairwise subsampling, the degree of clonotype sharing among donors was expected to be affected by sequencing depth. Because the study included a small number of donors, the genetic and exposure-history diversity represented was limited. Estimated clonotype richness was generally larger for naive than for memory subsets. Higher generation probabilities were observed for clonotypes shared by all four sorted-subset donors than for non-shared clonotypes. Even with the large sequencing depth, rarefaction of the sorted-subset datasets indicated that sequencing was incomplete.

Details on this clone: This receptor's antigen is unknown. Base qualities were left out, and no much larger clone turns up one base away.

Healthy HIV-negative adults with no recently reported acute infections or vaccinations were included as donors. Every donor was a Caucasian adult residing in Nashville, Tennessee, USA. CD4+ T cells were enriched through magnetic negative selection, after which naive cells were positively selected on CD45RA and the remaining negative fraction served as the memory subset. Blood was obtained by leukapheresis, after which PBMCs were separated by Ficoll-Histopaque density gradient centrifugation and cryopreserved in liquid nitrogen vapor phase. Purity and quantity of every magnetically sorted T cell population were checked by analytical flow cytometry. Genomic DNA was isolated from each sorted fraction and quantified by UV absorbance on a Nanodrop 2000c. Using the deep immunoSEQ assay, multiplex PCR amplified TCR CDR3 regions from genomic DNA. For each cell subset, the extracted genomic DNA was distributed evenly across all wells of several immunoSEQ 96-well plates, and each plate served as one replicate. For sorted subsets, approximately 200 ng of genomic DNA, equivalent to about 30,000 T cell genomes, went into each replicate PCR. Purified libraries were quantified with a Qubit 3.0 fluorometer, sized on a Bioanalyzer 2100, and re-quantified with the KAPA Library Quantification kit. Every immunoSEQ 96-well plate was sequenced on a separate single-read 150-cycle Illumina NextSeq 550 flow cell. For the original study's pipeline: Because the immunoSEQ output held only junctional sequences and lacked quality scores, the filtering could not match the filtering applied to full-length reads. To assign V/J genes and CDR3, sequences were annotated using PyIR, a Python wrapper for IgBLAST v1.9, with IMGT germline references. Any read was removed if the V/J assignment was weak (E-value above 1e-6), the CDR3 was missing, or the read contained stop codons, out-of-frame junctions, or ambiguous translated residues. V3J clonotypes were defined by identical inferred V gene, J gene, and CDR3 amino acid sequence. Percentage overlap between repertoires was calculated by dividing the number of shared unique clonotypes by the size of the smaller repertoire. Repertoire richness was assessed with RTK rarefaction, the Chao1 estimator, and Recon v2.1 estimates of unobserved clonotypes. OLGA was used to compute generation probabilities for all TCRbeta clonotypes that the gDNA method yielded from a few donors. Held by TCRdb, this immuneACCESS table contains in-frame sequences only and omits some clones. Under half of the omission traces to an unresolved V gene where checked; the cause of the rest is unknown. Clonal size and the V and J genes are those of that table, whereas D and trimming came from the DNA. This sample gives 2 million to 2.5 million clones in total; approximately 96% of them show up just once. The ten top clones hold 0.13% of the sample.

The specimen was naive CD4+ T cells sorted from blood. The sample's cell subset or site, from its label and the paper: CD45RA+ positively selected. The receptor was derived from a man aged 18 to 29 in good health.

The nucleotide sequence reads as follows: TGTGCCAGCAGTTCGGACAGGGCCTACAATGAGCAGTTCTTC. Its protein reads: CASSSDRAYNEQFF. The rearrangement joined TRBV11-3 to TRBJ2-1, with 8 central nucleotides matching TRBD1. The cysteine opens and the phenylalanine closes a CDR3 of 14 amino acids. CDR3 DNA is the only sequence kept; it has 42 bases, read in frame from the first base. V trim: 6 bases; J trim: 2 bases; unmatched bases: 3. CDR1 is given as SGHNT and CDR2 as YENEEA, both from the germline V gene.